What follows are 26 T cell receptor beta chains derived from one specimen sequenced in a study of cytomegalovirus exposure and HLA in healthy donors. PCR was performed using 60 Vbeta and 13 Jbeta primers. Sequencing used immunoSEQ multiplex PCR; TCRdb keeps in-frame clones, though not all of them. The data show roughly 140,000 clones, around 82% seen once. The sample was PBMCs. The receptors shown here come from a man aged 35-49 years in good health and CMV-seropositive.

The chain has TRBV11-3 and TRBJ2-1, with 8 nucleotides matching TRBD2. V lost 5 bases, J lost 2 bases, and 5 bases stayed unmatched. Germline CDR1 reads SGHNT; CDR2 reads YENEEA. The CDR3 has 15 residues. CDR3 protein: CASSLTSGPYNEQFF. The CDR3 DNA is TGTGCCAGCAGCCTCACTAGCGGCCCCTACAATGAGCAGTTCTTC.

CDR3 residues: CASSQERVVGTPYEQYF. CDR3 DNA: TGCGCCAGCAGCCAAGAACGGGTGGTCGGGACTCCCTACGAGCAGTACTTC. The chain carries TRBV4-1 and TRBJ2-7, with a possible D match to TRBD2 (6 bases). The CDR3 runs 17 residues. Germline V gives CDR1 MGHRA, CDR2 YSYEKL. Trimming removed 0 bases at V and 2 bases at J, with 17 bases between.

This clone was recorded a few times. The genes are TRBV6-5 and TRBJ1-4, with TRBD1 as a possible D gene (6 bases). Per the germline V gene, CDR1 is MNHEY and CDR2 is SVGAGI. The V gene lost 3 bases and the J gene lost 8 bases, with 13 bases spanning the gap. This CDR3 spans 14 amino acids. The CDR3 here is CASSYSFRGEKLFF. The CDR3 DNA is TGTGCCAGCAGTTATTCTTTCAGGGGAGAAAAACTGTTTTTT.

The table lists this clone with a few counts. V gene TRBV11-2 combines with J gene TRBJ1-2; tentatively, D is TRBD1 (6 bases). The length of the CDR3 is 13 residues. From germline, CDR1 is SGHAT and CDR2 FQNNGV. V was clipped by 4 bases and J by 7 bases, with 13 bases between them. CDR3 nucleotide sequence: TGTGCCAGCAGCTCCCCGGGGGGGCTTGGCTACACCTTC. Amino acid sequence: CASSSPGGLGYTF.

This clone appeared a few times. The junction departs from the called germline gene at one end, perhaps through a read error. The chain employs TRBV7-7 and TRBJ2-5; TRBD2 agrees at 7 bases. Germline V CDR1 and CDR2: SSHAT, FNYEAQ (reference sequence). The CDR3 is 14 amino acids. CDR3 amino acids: CASSPELATETQYF. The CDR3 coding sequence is TGTGCTAGCAGCCCTGAACTAGCGACTGAGACCCAGTACTTC.

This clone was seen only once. CDR3 amino acids: CASSRQGEAYEQYF. The CDR3 DNA reads as TGTGCCAGCAGTAGACAGGGGGAAGCCTACGAGCAGTACTTC. The chain combines TRBV28 with TRBJ2-7, with 9 bases that match TRBD1. CDR1 and CDR2 (germline): MDHEN, SYDVKM. This CDR3 region has 14 residues. The ends lost 5 bases at V and 2 bases at J; junction bases unmatched: 4. Looking up the rest from reference TRBV28 and TRBJ2-7 gives the full variable domain: DVKVTQSSRYLVKRTGEKVFLECVQDMDHENMFWYRQDPGLGLRLIYFSYDVKMKEKGDIPEGYSVSREKKERFSLILESASTNQTSMYLCASSRQGEAYEQYFGPGTRLTVT.

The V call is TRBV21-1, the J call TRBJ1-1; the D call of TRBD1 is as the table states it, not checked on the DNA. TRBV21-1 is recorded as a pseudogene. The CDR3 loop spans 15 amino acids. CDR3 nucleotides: TGTGCCAGCAGCGCCCAGACAAAATGGGACACTGAAGCTTTCTTT. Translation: CASSAQTKWDTEAFF.

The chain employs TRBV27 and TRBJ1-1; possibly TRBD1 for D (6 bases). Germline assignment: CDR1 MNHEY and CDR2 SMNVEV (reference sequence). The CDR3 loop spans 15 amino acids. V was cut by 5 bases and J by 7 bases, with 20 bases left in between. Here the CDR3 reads CASSLHGQRGGEAFF. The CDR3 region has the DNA TGTGCCAGCAGTCTCCACGGACAGCGGGGGGGTGAAGCTTTCTTT.

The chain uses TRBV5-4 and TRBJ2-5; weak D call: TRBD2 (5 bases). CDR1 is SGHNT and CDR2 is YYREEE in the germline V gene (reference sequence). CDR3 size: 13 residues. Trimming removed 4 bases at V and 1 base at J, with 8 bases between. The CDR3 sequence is CASSRELQETQYF. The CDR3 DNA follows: TGTGCCAGCAGCCGGGAACTCCAAGAGACCCAGTACTTC.

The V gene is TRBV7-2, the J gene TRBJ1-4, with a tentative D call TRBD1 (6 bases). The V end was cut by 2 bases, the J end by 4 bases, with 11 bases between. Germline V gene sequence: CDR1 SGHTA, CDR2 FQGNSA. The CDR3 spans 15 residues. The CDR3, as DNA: TGTGCCAGCAGCTTACTCGCAGGGGTTAATGAAAAACTGTTTTTT. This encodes CASSLLAGVNEKLFF.

The CDR3 reads CASSIDTNYGYTF. The CDR3 coding sequence is TGTGCCAGTAGTATAGACACTAACTATGGCTACACCTTC. This chain links TRBV19 with TRBJ1-2, with unresolved D. Germline V gene sequence: CDR1 LNHDA, CDR2 SQIVND (reference sequence). The CDR3 runs 13 residues. Trimming removed 0 bases at V and 0 bases at J, with 2 bases between.

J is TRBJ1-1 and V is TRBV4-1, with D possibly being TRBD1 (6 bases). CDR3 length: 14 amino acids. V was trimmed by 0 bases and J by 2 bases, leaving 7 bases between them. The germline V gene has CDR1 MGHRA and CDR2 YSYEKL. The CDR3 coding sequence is TGCGCCAGCAGCCAAGAAGGGGGAAACACTGAAGCTTTCTTT. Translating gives CASSQEGGNTEAFF.

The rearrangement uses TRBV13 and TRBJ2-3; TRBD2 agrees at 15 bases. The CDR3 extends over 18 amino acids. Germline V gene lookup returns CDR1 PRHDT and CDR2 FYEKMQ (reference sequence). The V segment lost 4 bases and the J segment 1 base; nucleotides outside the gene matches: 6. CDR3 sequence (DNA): TGTGCCAGCAGCTCCTGGGGACTAGCGGGGGGAGGCACAGATACGCAGTATTTT. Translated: CASSSWGLAGGGTDTQYF.

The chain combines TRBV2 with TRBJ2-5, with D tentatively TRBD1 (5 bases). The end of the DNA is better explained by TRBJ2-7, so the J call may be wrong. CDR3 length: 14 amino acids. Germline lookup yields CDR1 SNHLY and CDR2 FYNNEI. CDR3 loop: CASSDTGVGNEQYF. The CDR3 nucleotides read TGTGCCAGCAGTGACACAGGAGTAGGGAACGAGCAGTACTTC.

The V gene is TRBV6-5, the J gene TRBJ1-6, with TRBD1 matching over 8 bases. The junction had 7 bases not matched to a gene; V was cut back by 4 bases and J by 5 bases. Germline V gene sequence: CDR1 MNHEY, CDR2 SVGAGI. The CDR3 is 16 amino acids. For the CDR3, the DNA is TGTGCCAGCAGTTTATCCGGGGGACAGGATAATTCACCCCTCCACTTT. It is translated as CASSLSGGQDNSPLHF.

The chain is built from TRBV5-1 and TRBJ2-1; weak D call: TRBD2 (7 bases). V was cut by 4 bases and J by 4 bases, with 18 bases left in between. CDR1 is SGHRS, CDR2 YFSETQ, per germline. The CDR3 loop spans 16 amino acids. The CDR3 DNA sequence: TGCGCCAGCAGCCCGGGATGGGGGGGGGCGTACAATGAGCAGTTCTTC. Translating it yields CASSPGWGGAYNEQFF.

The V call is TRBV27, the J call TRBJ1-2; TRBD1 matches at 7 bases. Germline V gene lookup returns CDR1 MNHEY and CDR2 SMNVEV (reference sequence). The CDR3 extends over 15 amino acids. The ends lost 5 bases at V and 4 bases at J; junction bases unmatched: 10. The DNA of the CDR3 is TGTGCCAGCAGTCAACAACGGGACAGCCTCTATGGCTACACCTTC. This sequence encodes CASSQQRDSLYGYTF.

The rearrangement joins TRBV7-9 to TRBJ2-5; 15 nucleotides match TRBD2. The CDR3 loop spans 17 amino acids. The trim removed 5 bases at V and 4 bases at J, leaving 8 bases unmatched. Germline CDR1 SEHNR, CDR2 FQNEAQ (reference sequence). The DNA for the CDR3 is TGTGCCAGCAGCGCCGGACTAGCGGGGGGGTGGCGAGAGACCCAGTACTTC. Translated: CASSAGLAGGWRETQYF.

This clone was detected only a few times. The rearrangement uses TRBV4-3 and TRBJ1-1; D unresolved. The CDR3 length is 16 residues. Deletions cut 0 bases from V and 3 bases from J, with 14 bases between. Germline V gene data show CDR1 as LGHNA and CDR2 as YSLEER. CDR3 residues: CASSQDFSGWDTEAFF. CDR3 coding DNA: TGCGCCAGCAGCCAAGATTTCTCCGGGTGGGACACTGAAGCTTTCTTT.

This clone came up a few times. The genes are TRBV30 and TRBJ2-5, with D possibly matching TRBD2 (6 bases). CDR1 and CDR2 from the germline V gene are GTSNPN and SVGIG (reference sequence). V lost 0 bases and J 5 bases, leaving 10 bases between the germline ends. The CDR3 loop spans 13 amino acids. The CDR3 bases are TGTGCCTGGAGTGTACGGGAGAGGGAGACCCAGTACTTC. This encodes CAWSVRERETQYF. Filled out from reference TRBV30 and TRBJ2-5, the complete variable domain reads SQTIHQWPATLVQPVGSPLSLECTVEGTSNPNLYWYRQAAGRGLQLLFYSVGIGQISSEVPQNLSASRPQDRQFILSSKKLLLSDSGFYLCAWSVRERETQYFGPGTRLLVL.

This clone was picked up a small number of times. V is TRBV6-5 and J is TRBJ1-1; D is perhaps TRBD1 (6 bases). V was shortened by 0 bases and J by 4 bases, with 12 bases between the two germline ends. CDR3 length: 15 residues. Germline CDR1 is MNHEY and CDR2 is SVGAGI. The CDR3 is CASSYSFARGTEAFF. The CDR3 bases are TGTGCCAGCAGTTACTCGTTCGCCAGGGGCACTGAAGCTTTCTTT.

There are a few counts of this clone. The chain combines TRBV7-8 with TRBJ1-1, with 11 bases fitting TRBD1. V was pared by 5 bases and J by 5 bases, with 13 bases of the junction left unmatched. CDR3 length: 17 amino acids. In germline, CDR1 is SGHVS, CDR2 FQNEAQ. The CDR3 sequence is CASSADGGGQGGTEAFF. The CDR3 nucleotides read TGTGCCAGCAGCGCCGACGGAGGGGGACAGGGGGGTACTGAAGCTTTCTTT.

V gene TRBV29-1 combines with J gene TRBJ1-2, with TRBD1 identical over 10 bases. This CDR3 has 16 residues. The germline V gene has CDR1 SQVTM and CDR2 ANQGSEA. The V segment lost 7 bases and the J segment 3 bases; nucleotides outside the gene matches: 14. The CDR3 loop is CSAGPGTGVLDYGYTF. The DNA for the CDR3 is TGCAGCGCAGGTCCCGGGACAGGGGTATTGGACTATGGCTACACCTTC.

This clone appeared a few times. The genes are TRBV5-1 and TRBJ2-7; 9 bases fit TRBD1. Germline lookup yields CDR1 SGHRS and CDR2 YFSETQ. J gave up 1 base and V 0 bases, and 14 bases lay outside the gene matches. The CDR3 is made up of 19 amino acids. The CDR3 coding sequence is TGCGCCAGCAGCTTGGAAGGACTTGGGTCCGGGACAGGGTCCTACGAGCAGTACTTC. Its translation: CASSLEGLGSGTGSYEQYF.

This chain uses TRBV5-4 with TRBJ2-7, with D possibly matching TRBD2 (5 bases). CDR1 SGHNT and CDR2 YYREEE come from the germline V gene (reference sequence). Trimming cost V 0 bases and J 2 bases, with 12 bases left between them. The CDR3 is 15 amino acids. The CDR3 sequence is CASSLEGVGPYEQYF. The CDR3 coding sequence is TGTGCCAGCAGCTTGGAGGGAGTAGGACCCTACGAGCAGTACTTC.

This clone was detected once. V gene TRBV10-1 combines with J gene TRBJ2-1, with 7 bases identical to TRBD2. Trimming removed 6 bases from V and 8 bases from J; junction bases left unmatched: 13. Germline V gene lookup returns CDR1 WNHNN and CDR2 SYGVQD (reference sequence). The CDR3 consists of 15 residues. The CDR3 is CASSASGGRLDEQFF. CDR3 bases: TGCGCCAGCAGCGCCTCGGGGGGTAGGTTAGATGAGCAGTTCTTC.